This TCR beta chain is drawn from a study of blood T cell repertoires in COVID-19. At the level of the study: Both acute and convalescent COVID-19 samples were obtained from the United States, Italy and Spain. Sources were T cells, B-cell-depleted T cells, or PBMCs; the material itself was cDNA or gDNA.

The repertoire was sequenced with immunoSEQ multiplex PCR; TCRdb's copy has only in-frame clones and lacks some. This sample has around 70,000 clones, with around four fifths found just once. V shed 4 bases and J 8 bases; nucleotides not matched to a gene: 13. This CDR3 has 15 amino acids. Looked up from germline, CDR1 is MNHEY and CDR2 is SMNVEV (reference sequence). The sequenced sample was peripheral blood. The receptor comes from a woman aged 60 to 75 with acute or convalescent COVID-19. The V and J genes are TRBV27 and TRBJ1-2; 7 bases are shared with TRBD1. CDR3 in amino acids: CASSSLAGTVKGYTF. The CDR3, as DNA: TGTGCCAGCAGTTCCCTGGCCGGGACAGTCAAGGGCTACACCTTC.